This entry lists 9 T cell receptor beta chains sequenced from one sample in a study of T cell responses to AZD1222 COVID-19 vaccine. Profiling relied on immunoSEQ multiplex PCR, and the TCRdb table lists in-frame clones only, not all of them. In the table there are roughly 100,000 clones, 70% to 90% of which are singletons. This material consisted of peripheral blood, taken on day 0 of AZD1222 vaccination. The receptors shown here come from an adult in good health.

J is TRBJ2-7 and V is TRBV7-2, with a possible D match to TRBD2 (5 bases). The germline V gene has CDR1 SGHTA and CDR2 FQGNSA. The CDR3 contains 14 residues. V was shortened by 4 bases and J by 3 bases, with 13 bases between the two germline ends. The CDR3, as DNA: TGTGCCAGCAGCTCTCAACCGGGAAGCTACGAGCAGTACTTC. Residues: CASSSQPGSYEQYF.

V is TRBV6-5 and J is TRBJ1-6, with 7 bases lining up with TRBD1. Germline trimming cut 6 bases from V and 7 bases from J; bases unmatched to any gene: 6. This CDR3 has 14 residues. CDR1 MNHEY and CDR2 SVGAGI come from the germline V gene. CDR3 region: CASSWTGGNSPLHF. Written as DNA, the CDR3 is TGTGCCAGCAGCTGGACAGGCGGAAATTCACCCCTCCACTTT.

This chain connects TRBV14 to TRBJ2-2, with 8 bases that match TRBD1. Germline assignment: CDR1 SGHDN and CDR2 FVKESK. The CDR3 is made up of 17 amino acids. Losses at the gene ends were 6 bases for V and 5 bases for J; bases not matched to a gene: 14. For the CDR3, the DNA is TGTGCCAGCAGTCCCTTCCCAGGACAGGGAAAAACCGGGGAGCTGTTTTTT. The encoded protein is CASSPFPGQGKTGELFF.

This chain's CDR3 is CASSFVGSGTEAFF. The DNA for the CDR3 is TGTGCCAGCAGTTTTGTAGGGTCGGGCACTGAAGCTTTCTTT. The genes are TRBV28 and TRBJ1-1; D is unclear. The V gene lost 3 bases and the J gene lost 4 bases, with 12 bases spanning the gap. There are 14 residues in the CDR3. Germline CDR1 and CDR2: MDHEN and SYDVKM.

The rearrangement uses TRBV19 and TRBJ1-5; TRBD1 is a possible D gene (5 bases). The CDR3 consists of 18 residues. V lost 3 bases and J 2 bases, leaving 20 bases between the germline ends. Per germline, CDR1 LNHDA and CDR2 SQIVND (reference sequence). CDR3 loop: CASSINPSRTGGNQPQHF. The CDR3, as DNA: TGTGCCAGTAGTATCAATCCCTCCCGGACGGGGGGCAATCAGCCCCAGCATTTT.

The V gene is TRBV11-3, the J gene TRBJ1-6; unclear D gene. The germline V gene encodes CDR1 SGHNT and CDR2 YENEEA. Deletions cut 5 bases from V and 5 bases from J, with 7 bases between. The CDR3 is 13 residues long. CDR3 nucleotides: TGTGCCAGCAGCGTCAGAAATAATTCACCCCTCCACTTT. It encodes CASSVRNNSPLHF.

This clone was picked up a small number of times. The chain recombines TRBV6-5 with TRBJ2-1, with a possible D match to TRBD1 (5 bases). The CDR3 consists of 13 residues. CDR1 and CDR2 (germline): MNHEY, SVGAGI. The V end was cut by 5 bases, the J end by 3 bases, with 8 bases between. For the CDR3, the DNA is TGTGCCAGCAGTATGACAGTCTACAATGAGCAGTTCTTC. This translates into CASSMTVYNEQFF.

The chain uses TRBV11-2 and TRBJ2-3, with D maybe TRBD1 (6 bases). There are 13 residues in the CDR3. The germline V gene encodes CDR1 SGHAT and CDR2 FQNNGV. Trimming cost V 11 bases and J 2 bases, with 14 bases left between them. The CDR3 is CAGGRVLTDTQYF. For the CDR3, the DNA is TGTGCCGGGGGCCGGGTTCTCACAGATACGCAGTATTTT.

This rearrangement joins TRBV12-3 or TRBV12-4 to TRBJ2-2; tentative D call: TRBD2 (7 bases). CDR3 length equals 12 residues. The V end lost 9 bases, the J end lost 6 bases, and 11 bases lay between the germline ends. CDR3 in amino acids: CASRGGPGELFF. CDR3 nucleotides: TGTGCCAGTAGGGGGGGGCCCGGGGAGCTGTTTTTT.